One T cell receptor (beta chain) is described in this entry. Its antigen is still unknown. Germline V gene data show CDR1 as MNHNS and CDR2 as SASEGT. Trimming took 1 base from V and 4 from J; bases not matched to a gene: 4. This CDR3 contains 15 residues. In the PCR, 60 Vbeta and 13 Jbeta primers were used. Sequencing used immunoSEQ multiplex PCR; TCRdb keeps in-frame clones, though not all of them. The repertoire holds approximately 170,000 clones, with approximately 85% as singletons. This record belongs to a study of cytomegalovirus exposure and HLA in healthy donors. Overall study context: Across around 400 genotyped donors, approximately 80% landed in the Caucasian-associated ancestry cluster.

Study outcomes and limitations: Sequencing probably produced one cluster of sequence variants that were highly shared. In an earlier analysis, about 90% or about 30%: the productive usage of most TCR beta V segments. Investigators reported 150 to 200 TCR beta chains as tied to cytomegalovirus.

The V call is TRBV6-1, the J call TRBJ2-5, with 9 bases fitting TRBD2. This receptor was obtained from a man under 40 in good health and CMV-seropositive. Sequenced material: PBMCs. In nucleotides, the CDR3 is TGTGCCAGCAGTGAAGATAGCGGGAGCGGAGAGACCCAGTACTTC. Encoded protein: CASSEDSGSGETQYF.